What follows are 19 T cell receptor beta chains derived from one specimen sequenced in a study of PD-L1 blockade in urothelial cancer. Only in-frame clones appear in the TCRdb table, and some are missing; sequencing was by immunoSEQ multiplex PCR. This table holds under 30,000 clones, roughly three quarters found once. Time point defined: peripheral blood 6 weeks after treatment start. Here the sequenced sample was PBMCs, taken around atezolizumab (anti-PD-L1) treatment. The receptors derive from a man between 65 and 79 years old with urothelial cancer.

This clone is classed as medium-sized. The gene calls are TRBV4-3 and TRBJ1-1; D gene ambiguous. The CDR3 is made up of 13 amino acids. The germline V gene has CDR1 LGHNA and CDR2 YSLEER. Trimming took off 1 base at V and 3 bases at J, with 6 bases between the two ends. Here the CDR3 DNA reads TGCGCCAGCAGCCAAGGGAGGGACACTGAAGCTTTCTTT. Protein product: CASSQGRDTEAFF.

The chain employs TRBV2 and TRBJ2-2, with D tentatively TRBD2 (6 bases). This CDR3 contains 15 residues. V was trimmed by 5 bases and J by 5 bases, leaving 15 bases between them. Germline CDR1 and CDR2: SNHLY and FYNNEI. This CDR3 is CASSRDQGGTGELFF. In DNA, the CDR3 is TGTGCCAGCAGTAGAGATCAGGGAGGAACCGGGGAGCTGTTTTTT.

This sequence joins TRBV7-9 and TRBJ2-3; D unresolved. Germline values: CDR1 SEHNR, CDR2 FQNEAQ (reference sequence). Trimming removed 6 bases at V and 0 bases at J, with 10 bases between. The CDR3 covers 14 residues. CDR3 nucleotide sequence: TGTGCCAGCAGTGTCACCGCGAGCACAGATACGCAGTATTTT. Its protein product is CASSVTASTDTQYF. The whole variable domain, remainder taken from reference TRBV7-9 and TRBJ2-3, is DTGVSQNPRHKITKRGQNVTFRCDPISEHNRLYWYRQTLGQGPEFLTYFQNEAQLEKSRLLSDRFSAERPKGSFSTLEIQRTEQGDSAMYLCASSVTASTDTQYFGPGTRLTVL.

The rearrangement links TRBV10-3 to TRBJ2-7; 9 bases are shared with TRBD2. The V and J ends lost 0 bases and 3 bases, in that order; junction bases with no gene match: 3. Germline V gene lookup returns CDR1 ENHRY and CDR2 SYGVKD. The CDR3 is 15 amino acids. The CDR3 DNA follows: TGTGCCATCAGTGAGTCCCCTAGCGGGGACTACGAGCAGTACTTC. This encodes CAISESPSGDYEQYF.

V and J are TRBV19 and TRBJ1-1; D not resolved. Trimming pared 6 bases from V and 4 bases from J, leaving 12 bases between. CDR1 is LNHDA, CDR2 SQIVND, per germline (reference sequence). CDR3 length equals 13 residues. CDR3 loop: CASSIPGGTEAFF. Written as DNA, the CDR3 is TGTGCCAGTAGCATCCCCGGAGGCACTGAAGCTTTCTTT.

The V gene is TRBV28, the J gene TRBJ1-1, with 9 bases fitting TRBD1. Trimming removed 6 bases from V and 11 bases from J; junction bases left unmatched: 10. The CDR3 is made up of 13 amino acids. Germline values: CDR1 MDHEN, CDR2 SYDVKM. The CDR3 region has the DNA TGTGCCAGCAGGATCCGGGACAGGGTAAAGGCTTTCTTT. Translating it yields CASRIRDRVKAFF.

The V call is TRBV28, the J call TRBJ1-5; unclear D gene. The germline V and J ends were trimmed by 5 bases and 3 bases, with 14 bases remaining between them. The germline CDR1 and CDR2 sequences are MDHEN and SYDVKM. This CDR3 comprises 15 residues. The CDR3 here is CASSADGLANQPQHF. CDR3 in DNA: TGTGCCAGCAGTGCGGACGGACTCGCCAATCAGCCCCAGCATTTT.

This chain links TRBV7-9 with TRBJ1-1; the match to TRBD1 covers 9 bases. The CDR3 loop spans 14 amino acids. CDR1 is SEHNR, CDR2 FQNEAQ, per germline (reference sequence). The ends lost 5 bases at V and 2 bases at J; junction bases unmatched: 3. The CDR3 loop is CASSLTGGNTEAFF. DNA for the CDR3: TGTGCCAGCAGCCTGACAGGGGGAAACACTGAAGCTTTCTTT.

This clone showed up just a few times. The chain uses TRBV4-1 and TRBJ2-1, with 12 bases identical to TRBD2. With 1 base clipped from V and 1 base from J, the junction kept 5 bases outside the gene matches. Germline V gene data show CDR1 as MGHRA and CDR2 as YSYEKL. The CDR3 covers 18 residues. CDR3 amino acids: CASSQGLAGARSYNEQFF. The CDR3, as DNA: TGCGCCAGCAGCCAAGGACTAGCGGGAGCAAGATCCTACAATGAGCAGTTCTTC.

The chain joins TRBV5-4 to TRBJ1-2; no clear D. Between the trimmed V and J ends, which lost 0 bases and 4 bases, there was a span of 7 bases. The CDR3 runs 13 residues. Germline CDR1 and CDR2: SGHNT and YYREEE (reference sequence). DNA for the CDR3: TGTGCCAGCAGCTTGGTAGGGAGCTATGGCTACACCTTC. This sequence encodes CASSLVGSYGYTF.

The chain uses TRBV29-1 and TRBJ2-1, with D perhaps TRBD2 (6 bases). Germline CDR1 reads SQVTM; CDR2 reads ANQGSEA. This CDR3 comprises 14 residues. Deletions cut 5 bases from V and 4 bases from J, with 15 bases between. The CDR3 loop is CSVLIAGTYNEQFF. The CDR3 DNA sequence: TGCAGCGTTCTTATTGCGGGGACGTACAATGAGCAGTTCTTC.

V usage is TRBV10-3 and J usage is TRBJ1-1; TRBD1 might be the D (6 bases). The ends were cut back, 8 bases at V and 6 bases at J, with 13 bases in the middle. Germline CDR1 reads ENHRY; CDR2 reads SYGVKD. The CDR3 length is 12 residues. The DNA of the CDR3 is TGTGCCATCGGCCAAGACAGGTCTGAAGCTTTCTTT. Its protein is CAIGQDRSEAFF.

This clone was seen a handful of times. V and J are TRBV6-1 and TRBJ1-5, with TRBD1 as a possible D gene (5 bases). V lost 0 bases and J 7 bases, leaving 16 bases between the germline ends. The CDR3 sequence is 16 residues long. In germline, CDR1 is MNHNS, CDR2 SASEGT. The CDR3 protein is CASSEAVGQGGQPQHF. The DNA for the CDR3 is TGTGCCAGCAGTGAAGCGGTAGGGCAGGGAGGACAGCCCCAGCATTTT.

This sequence joins TRBV5-4 and TRBJ2-1; 10 bases agree with TRBD1. Germline V CDR1 and CDR2: SGHNT, YYREEE (reference sequence). This CDR3 comprises 14 residues. After removal of 10 bases from V and 0 bases from J, the junction contained 4 bases not matched to a gene. CDR3: CAWDRGSSYNEQFF. The CDR3 nucleotides are TGTGCCTGGGACAGGGGAAGCTCCTACAATGAGCAGTTCTTC. The variable domain in full, completed from reference TRBV5-4 and TRBJ2-1, reads ETGVTQSPTHLIKTRGQQVTLRCSSQSGHNTVSWYQQALGQGPQFIFQYYREEENGRGNFPPRFSGLQFPNYSSELNVNALELDDSALYLCAWDRGSSYNEQFFGPGTRLTVL.

The chain has TRBV5-6 and TRBJ1-1; TRBD1 agrees at 8 bases. Looked up from germline, CDR1 is SGHDT and CDR2 is YYEEEE. After removal of 2 bases from V and 0 bases from J, the junction contained 6 bases not matched to a gene. The CDR3 runs to 16 residues. DNA of the CDR3: TGTGCCAGCAGCTTTCGGGACAGGTATTTGAACACTGAAGCTTTCTTT. Amino acids: CASSFRDRYLNTEAFF.

This chain links TRBV18 with TRBJ1-3; 7 bases match TRBD1. Per the germline V gene, CDR1 is KGHSH and CDR2 is LQKENI. Trimming at V came to 5 bases and at J to 0 bases, leaving 7 bases not matched to a gene. The CDR3 runs 16 residues. The CDR3 region has the DNA TGTGCCAGCTCAACGCAGGGACAGAACTCTGGAAACACCATATATTTT. Its translation: CASSTQGQNSGNTIYF.

This clone was counted a single time. The rearrangement joins TRBV7-2 to TRBJ1-3, with D maybe TRBD1 (5 bases). The CDR3 sequence is 15 residues long. The germline V gene encodes CDR1 SGHTA and CDR2 FQGNSA. V was shortened by 5 bases and J by 4 bases, with 15 bases between the two germline ends. As DNA, the CDR3 is TGTGCCAGCAGCGCAACGACAGTGCCAGGAAACACCATATATTTT. It codes for CASSATTVPGNTIYF. Filled out from reference TRBV7-2 and TRBJ1-3, the complete variable domain reads GAGVSQSPSNKVTEKGKDVELRCDPISGHTALYWYRQSLGQGLEFLIYFQGNSAPDKSGLPSDRFSAERTGGSVSTLTIQRTQQEDSAVYLCASSATTVPGNTIYFGEGSWLTVV.

This chain uses TRBV28 with TRBJ2-7; 12 nucleotides line up with TRBD1. V was pared by 6 bases and J by 3 bases, with 6 bases of the junction left unmatched. The CDR3 has 15 amino acids. Per germline, CDR1 MDHEN and CDR2 SYDVKM. The CDR3: CASSPGTGGFYEQYF. The CDR3 region has the DNA TGTGCCAGCAGCCCCGGGACAGGGGGCTTCTACGAGCAGTACTTC.

V gene TRBV7-2 combines with J gene TRBJ2-5; the match to TRBD2 covers 9 bases. J gave up 4 bases and V 1 base, and 1 base lay outside the gene matches. The germline V gene encodes CDR1 SGHTA and CDR2 FQGNSA. This CDR3 has 14 residues. CDR3: CASSLGRGGETQYF. CDR3 DNA sequence: TGTGCCAGCAGCTTAGGGCGGGGGGGAGAGACCCAGTACTTC.